The entry that follows covers one T cell receptor (beta chain) sequence. This specimen comes from a study of T cell changes during pregnancy in multiple sclerosis. Profiling relied on immunoSEQ multiplex PCR, and the TCRdb table lists in-frame clones only, not all of them. Found here are some 80,000 clones, nearly 95% of them singletons; the top ten hold more than 0.85%. The germline V gene encodes CDR1 LGHNT and CDR2 FRNRAP. Between the trimmed V and J ends, which lost 7 bases and 3 bases, there was a span of 12 bases. CDR3 size: 13 residues. The TCR sequence derives from a female donor with multiple sclerosis, enrolled in a pregnancy study. This sample comprised peripheral blood, obtained in the second trimester of pregnancy. V gene TRBV12-5 combines with J gene TRBJ2-5; a weak D match, TRBD2 (6 bases). The CDR3 region has the DNA TGTGCTAGTGCCCGCGGAGGGAAAGAGACCCAGTACTTC. Translating it yields CASARGGKETQYF. The full variable domain, its missing parts supplied by reference TRBV12-5 and TRBJ2-5, is DARVTQTPRHKVTEMGQEVTMRCQPILGHNTVFWYRQTMMQGLELLAYFRNRAPLDDSGMPKDRFSAEMPDATLATLKIQPSEPRDSAVYFCASARGGKETQYFGPGTRLLVL.